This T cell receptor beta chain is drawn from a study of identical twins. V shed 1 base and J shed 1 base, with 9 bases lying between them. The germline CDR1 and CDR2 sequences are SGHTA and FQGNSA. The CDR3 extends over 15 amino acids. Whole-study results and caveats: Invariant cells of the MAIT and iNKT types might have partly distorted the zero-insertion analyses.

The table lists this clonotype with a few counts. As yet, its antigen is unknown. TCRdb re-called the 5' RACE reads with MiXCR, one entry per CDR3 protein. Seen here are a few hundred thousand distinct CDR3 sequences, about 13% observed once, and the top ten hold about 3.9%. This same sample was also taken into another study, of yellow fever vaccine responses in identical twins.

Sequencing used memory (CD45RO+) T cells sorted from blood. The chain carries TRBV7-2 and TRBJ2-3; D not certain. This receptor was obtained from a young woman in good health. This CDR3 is CASSLEASRTDTQYF. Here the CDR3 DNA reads TGTGCCAGCAGCTTAGAAGCCAGCCGCACAGATACGCAGTATTTT.